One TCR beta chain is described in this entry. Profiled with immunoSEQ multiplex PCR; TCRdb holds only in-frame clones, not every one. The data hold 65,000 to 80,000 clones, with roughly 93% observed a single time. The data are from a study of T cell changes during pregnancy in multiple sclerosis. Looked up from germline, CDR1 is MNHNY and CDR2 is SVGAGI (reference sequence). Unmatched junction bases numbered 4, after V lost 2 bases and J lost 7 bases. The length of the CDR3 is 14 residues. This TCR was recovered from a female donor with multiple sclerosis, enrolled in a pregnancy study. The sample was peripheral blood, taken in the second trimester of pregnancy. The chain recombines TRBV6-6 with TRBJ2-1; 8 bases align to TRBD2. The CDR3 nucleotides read TGTGCCAGCAGTTACGCCGGGGGGGGTAATGAGCAGTTCTTC. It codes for CASSYAGGGNEQFF.